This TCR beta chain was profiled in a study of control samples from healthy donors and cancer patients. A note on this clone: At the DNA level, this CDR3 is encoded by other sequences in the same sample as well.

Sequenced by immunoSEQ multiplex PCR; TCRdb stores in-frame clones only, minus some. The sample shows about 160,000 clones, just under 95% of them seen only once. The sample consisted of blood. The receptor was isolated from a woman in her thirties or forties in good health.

The CDR3: CASSPWTSGTDTQYF. The CDR3 nucleotides read TGTGCCAGCAGCCCTTGGACTAGCGGCACAGATACGCAGTATTTT. The J gene is TRBJ2-3, the V gene TRBV7-2; 9 bases fit TRBD2. V shed 5 bases, J shed 1 base, and the junction held 4 bases outside the gene matches. Per the germline V gene, CDR1 is SGHTA and CDR2 is FQGNSA. The length of the CDR3 is 15 residues.